The clone carrying this T cell receptor (beta chain) was seen only once. Its antigen remains unknown. The CDR3 runs 11 residues. Germline V gene sequence: CDR1 DFQATT, CDR2 SNEGSKA (reference sequence). With 3 bases removed from V and 9 bases from J, the gap between germline ends came to 9 bases. In the naive CD8 group, cells lacked CD45RO and were positively selected for CCR7, so terminally differentiated effector memory CD45RA+ cells were left out. The source of the sample is a study of shared clonotypes between healthy human individuals. Study-level background: The study drew on two women and a few men aged 18 to 49 as donors. Study-wide results and limits: Sampling covered nothing but blood. Tissue TCR repertoires likely differ from those found in blood.

Each cell subset's genomic DNA was divided evenly among several immunoSEQ plates. Roughly 30,000 T cell genomes (about 0.2 ug DNA) went into each sorted-subset replicate. Libraries were prepared by immunoSEQ multiplex PCR; TCRdb keeps only in-frame clonotypes and omits some of them. This table holds roughly 2.1 million clones, around 93% found once. The receptor was derived from a man aged 18 to 29 in good health. Some clones in this sample may be carry-over from other donors' samples. Source material: naive CD8+ T cells from PBMCs. This sequence joins TRBV20-1 and TRBJ2-1; tentatively, D is TRBD1 or TRBD2 (5 bases each). CDR3 DNA sequence: TGCAGTGCTAGGGGACCTCGTGAGCAGTTCTTC. Encoded protein: CSARGPREQFF.